This is a list of T cell receptor beta chains from one sample in a study of blood T cell repertoires in COVID-19. Using immunoSEQ multiplex PCR, the repertoire was profiled, and TCRdb retains in-frame clones only, with some absent. The sample contains a few hundred thousand clones, approximately 90% of which appear only once. Input material: PBMCs or T cells enriched from blood (not recorded which). All receptors come from a man under 40 who had recovered from COVID-19. Both conserved end residues are part of each CDR3. Fields, in order: V gene, J gene, D gene, clone size, CDR3 DNA, CDR3 protein. The D gene is left open where the match is weak. Size is omitted from some rows. Given values are once, few, many or a class for expanded clones.

TRBV27	TRBJ1-5	-	-	TGTGCCAGCAGCCCTGGACAAGGGGAACAGCCCCAGCATTTT	CASSPGQGEQPQHF
TRBV27	TRBJ2-7	-	once	TGTGCCAGCAGCCCCGACAGTTCCTTCTCCTACGAGCAGTACTTC	CASSPDSSFSYEQYF
TRBV18	TRBJ2-5	-	-	TGTGCCAGCTCACCACGGTCGGCCGGGGAAGCCCAGTACTTC	CASSPRSAGEAQYF
TRBV9	TRBJ1-6	-	-	TGTGCCAGCAGCGTAGAGAGGGATAATTCACCCCTCCACTTT	CASSVERDNSPLHF
TRBV24-1	TRBJ2-1	-	-	TGTGCCACCAGTGATGCGACAGGAAGTTCCTACAATGAGCAGTTCTTC	CATSDATGSSYNEQFF
TRBV27	TRBJ2-1	TRBD2	-	TGTGCCAGCAGTTTTATTTTGCGGGGGGGAAACAATGAGCAGTTCTTC	CASSFILRGGNNEQFF
TRBV19	TRBJ2-7	-	-	TGTGCCAGTAGTACCCAGAGGTCCTACGAGCAGTACTTC	CASSTQRSYEQYF
TRBV24-1	TRBJ2-5	-	-	TGTGCCACCTGTAACGGAGTCGGAGAGACCCAGTACTTC	CATCNGVGETQYF
TRBV5-1	TRBJ2-7	-	-	TGCGCCAGCAGCTTGGGGCAGCGCGACGAGCAGTACTTC	CASSLGQRDEQYF
TRBV9	TRBJ2-5	-	-	TGTGCCAGCACCCCCCTAGCTTCAGAGACCCAGTACTTC	CASTPLASETQYF
TRBV29-1	TRBJ1-1	-	-	TGCAGGGCAGGTACGATGAACACTGAAGCTTTCTTT	CRAGTMNTEAFF
TRBV21-1	TRBJ1-5	-	-	TGTGCCAGCAGCAAAAGAAACCGACAGAGAGTCTTTAGCAATCAGCCCCAGCATTTT	CASSKRNRQRVFSNQPQHF
TRBV12-5	TRBJ1-5	-	once	TGTGCTAGTGGTTTGGGGACAAATAGCAATCAGCCCCAGCATTTT	CASGLGTNSNQPQHF
TRBV28	TRBJ1-3	TRBD1	-	TGTGCCAGCAGTTTATATCAGGGGGGCAGGGACACCATATATTTT	CASSLYQGGRDTIYF
TRBV6-5	TRBJ1-5	-	-	TGTGCCAGCAGCAACAATCAGCCCCAGCATTTT	CASSNNQPQHF
TRBV2	TRBJ1-4	-	few	TGTGCCAGCAGGACAGGAGCAACTAATGAAAAACTGTTTTTT	CASRTGATNEKLFF
TRBV7-8	TRBJ1-2	TRBD1	-	TGTGCCAGCAGCAAGAGCCTCGGGACAGGAGACTATGGCTACACCTTC	CASSKSLGTGDYGYTF
TRBV19	TRBJ1-6	-	-	TGTGCCAGTAGTTCCAGGGTGGGTTCACCCCTCCACTTT	CASSSRVGSPLHF
TRBV9	TRBJ2-7	TRBD2	-	TGTGCCAGCAGCGTAGGTAGTAGCGGGGGGGCCTCTTTCGAGCAGTACTTC	CASSVGSSGGASFEQYF
TRBV5-1	TRBJ1-4	-	few	TGCGCCAGCAGCTTGGGCTACCAGCAGGGAGGGAATGAAAAACTGTTTTTT	CASSLGYQQGGNEKLFF
TRBV11-2	TRBJ2-5	TRBD2	-	TGTGCCAGCAGCTTAAGCGGGGGACGGGAGACCCAGTACTTC	CASSLSGGRETQYF
TRBV2	TRBJ2-4	TRBD2	once	TGTGCCACCCTGGGGGCTAGCGGGTCCAAGGACATTCAGTACTTC	CATLGASGSKDIQYF
TRBV11-3	TRBJ2-5	TRBD2	-	TGTGCCAGCAGCTTATCGACGGGACTAGTGGGGGAGACCCAGTACTTC	CASSLSTGLVGETQYF
TRBV19	TRBJ1-1	-	-	TGTGCCAGTAGTGGAAGGGGGGGCACTGAAGCTTTCTTT	CASSGRGGTEAFF
TRBV10-2	TRBJ2-7	-	-	TGCGCCAGCAGCGGGTCCTACGAGCAGTACTTC	CASSGSYEQYF
TRBV4-1	TRBJ2-1	TRBD1	-	TGCGCCAGCAGCCAAGGACAGGGGGTCTTGAGCTCCTACAATGAGCAGTTCTTC	CASSQGQGVLSSYNEQFF
TRBV19	TRBJ1-3	-	-	TGTGCCAGTAGTCTCATCCCAGGGAACGGAAACACCATATATTTT	CASSLIPGNGNTIYF
TRBV6-2/TRBV6-3	TRBJ1-1	-	few	TGTGCCAGCAGTCGAACACAGGGGAACACTGAAGCTTTCTTT	CASSRTQGNTEAFF
TRBV9	TRBJ2-1	TRBD1	-	TGTGCCAGCAGCGTAGGGACCGGGACAGGGGTATGGGACAATGAGCAGTTCTTC	CASSVGTGTGVWDNEQFF
TRBV4-1	TRBJ2-1	TRBD2	-	TGCGCCAGCAGCCTCCTCGGCGGGGGGTTAGGTGAGCAGTTCTTC	CASSLLGGGLGEQFF
TRBV19	TRBJ1-5	-	-	TGTGCCAGTCGGGTCAGACAGACGAATCAGCCCCAGCATTTT	CASRVRQTNQPQHF
TRBV10-3	TRBJ2-1	TRBD2	-	TGTGCCATCAGTCCACGTGGTAGCGGGAGCTCCTACAATGAGCAGTTCTTC	CAISPRGSGSSYNEQFF
TRBV3-1/TRBV3-2	TRBJ2-2	TRBD2	-	TGTGCCAGCAGCACGCGGGGGTACACCGGGGAGCTGTTTTTT	CASSTRGYTGELFF
TRBV19	TRBJ1-2	-	-	TGTGCCACCCGGGACACCAACCATTATAACTATGGCTACACCTTC	CATRDTNHYNYGYTF
TRBV4-1	TRBJ1-5	-	-	TGCGCCAGCAGCCAAGACCCCCGGAGCAATCAGCCCCAGCATTTT	CASSQDPRSNQPQHF
TRBV30	TRBJ2-2	TRBD1	-	TGTGCCTGGCAGGGGGACACCGGGGAGCTGTTTTTT	CAWQGDTGELFF
TRBV10-3	TRBJ2-1	-	once	TGTGCCATCAGTCAGGGAAGCAATGAGCAGTTCTTC	CAISQGSNEQFF
TRBV5-4	TRBJ2-2	TRBD2	-	TGTGCCAGCAGCTCCGGACTAGCGGGAGGAGACACCGGGGAGCTGTTTTTT	CASSSGLAGGDTGELFF
TRBV11-3	TRBJ2-3	-	-	TGTGCCAGCAGCTTATCGGCCGGGTTTGGTACCACAGATACGCAGTATTTT	CASSLSAGFGTTDTQYF
TRBV5-4	TRBJ1-1	-	once	TGTGAGTCAGTCTCGAACACTGAAGCTTTCTTT	CESVSNTEAFF
TRBV6-1	TRBJ1-2	TRBD1	-	TGTGCCAGCAGTGAAGGGACAGGGGGCGCGGATGGCTACACCTTC	CASSEGTGGADGYTF
TRBV21-1	TRBJ1-2	-	once	TGTGCCAGCAGCAAACCCCCGCGTATTTTTGACTATGGCTACACCTTC	CASSKPPRIFDYGYTF
TRBV7-9	TRBJ1-4	-	-	TGTGCCAGCAGCTTAGGTAGGGCAGGGCTGAATGAAAAACTGTTTTTT	CASSLGRAGLNEKLFF
TRBV18	TRBJ1-3	-	-	TGTGCCAGCTCACCAGGGACTGGCTCTGGAAACACCATATATTTT	CASSPGTGSGNTIYF
TRBV28	TRBJ1-2	-	once	TGTGCCAGCAGCCCTGGGCCCTATGGCTACACCTTC	CASSPGPYGYTF
TRBV7-2	TRBJ1-5	-	-	TGTGCCAGCAGCTTCTCTCGAAGCGGCAATCAGCCCCAGCATTTT	CASSFSRSGNQPQHF